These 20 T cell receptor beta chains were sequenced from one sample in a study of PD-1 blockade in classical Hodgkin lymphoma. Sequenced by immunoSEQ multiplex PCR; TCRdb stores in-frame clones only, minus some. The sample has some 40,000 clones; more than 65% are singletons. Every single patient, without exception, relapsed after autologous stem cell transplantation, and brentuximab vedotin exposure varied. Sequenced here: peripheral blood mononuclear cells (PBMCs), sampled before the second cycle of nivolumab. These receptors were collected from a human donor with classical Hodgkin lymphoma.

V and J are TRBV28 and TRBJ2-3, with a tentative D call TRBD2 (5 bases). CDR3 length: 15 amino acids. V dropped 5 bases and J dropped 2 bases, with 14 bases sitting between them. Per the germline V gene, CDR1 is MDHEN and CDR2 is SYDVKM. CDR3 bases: TGTGCCAGCAGTCTCTGGGCTAGCTCCACAGATACGCAGTATTTT. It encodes CASSLWASSTDTQYF.

The CDR3 loop reads CASSDRLGVYEQYF. The CDR3 region has the DNA TGTGCCAGCTCAGACCGTCTGGGGGTCTACGAGCAGTACTTC. The chain couples TRBV18 to TRBJ2-5; D tentatively fits TRBD1 or TRBD2 (5 bases each). Gene TRBJ2-7 matches the end of the DNA better, so the J call may be wrong. The CDR3 length is 14 residues. Germline assignment: CDR1 KGHSH and CDR2 LQKENI.

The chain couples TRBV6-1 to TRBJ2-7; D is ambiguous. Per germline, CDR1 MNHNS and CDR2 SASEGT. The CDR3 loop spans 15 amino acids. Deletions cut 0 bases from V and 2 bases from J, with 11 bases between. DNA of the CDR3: TGTGCCAGCAGTGAAGCTAGTTGGCCACCCTACGAGCAGTACTTC. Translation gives CASSEASWPPYEQYF.

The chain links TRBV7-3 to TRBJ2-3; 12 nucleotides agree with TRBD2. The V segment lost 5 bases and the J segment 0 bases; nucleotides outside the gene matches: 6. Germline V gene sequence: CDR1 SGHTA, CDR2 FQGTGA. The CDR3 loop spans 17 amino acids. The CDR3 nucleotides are TGTGCCAGCAGCCCTAAAGGACTAGCGGGGAGCACAGATACGCAGTATTTT. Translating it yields CASSPKGLAGSTDTQYF.

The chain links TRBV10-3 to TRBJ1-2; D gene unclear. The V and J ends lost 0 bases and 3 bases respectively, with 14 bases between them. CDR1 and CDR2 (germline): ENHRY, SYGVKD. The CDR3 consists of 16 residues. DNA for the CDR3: TGTGCCATCAGTGAGTCGCGGGGAGATAAGGACTATGGCTACACCTTC. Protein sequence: CAISESRGDKDYGYTF.

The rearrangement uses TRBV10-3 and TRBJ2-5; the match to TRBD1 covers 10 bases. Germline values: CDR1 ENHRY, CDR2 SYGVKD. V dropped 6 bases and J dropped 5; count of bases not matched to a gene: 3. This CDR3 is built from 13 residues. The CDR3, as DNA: TGTGCCATCAGAGGACAGGGGGTGGAGACCCAGTACTTC. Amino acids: CAIRGQGVETQYF.

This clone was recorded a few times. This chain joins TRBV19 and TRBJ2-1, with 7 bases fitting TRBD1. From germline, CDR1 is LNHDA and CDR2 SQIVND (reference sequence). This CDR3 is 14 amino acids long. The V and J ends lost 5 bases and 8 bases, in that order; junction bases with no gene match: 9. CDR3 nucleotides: TGTGCCAGTAGTCCGCAGGGGGATCGTCATGAGCAGTTCTTC. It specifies CASSPQGDRHEQFF.

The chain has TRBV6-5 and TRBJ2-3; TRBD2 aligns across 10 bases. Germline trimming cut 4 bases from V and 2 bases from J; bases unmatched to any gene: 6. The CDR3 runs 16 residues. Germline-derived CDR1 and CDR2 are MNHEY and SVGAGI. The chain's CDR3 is CASSLERGGFTDTQYF. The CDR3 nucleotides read TGTGCCAGCAGTTTAGAGCGGGGGGGCTTCACAGATACGCAGTATTTT.

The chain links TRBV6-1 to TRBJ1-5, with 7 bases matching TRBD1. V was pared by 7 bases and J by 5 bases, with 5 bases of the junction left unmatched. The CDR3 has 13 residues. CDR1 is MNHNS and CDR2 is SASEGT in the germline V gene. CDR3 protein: CASNPTGYQPQHF. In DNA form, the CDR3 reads TGTGCCAGCAATCCGACAGGGTATCAGCCCCAGCATTTT.

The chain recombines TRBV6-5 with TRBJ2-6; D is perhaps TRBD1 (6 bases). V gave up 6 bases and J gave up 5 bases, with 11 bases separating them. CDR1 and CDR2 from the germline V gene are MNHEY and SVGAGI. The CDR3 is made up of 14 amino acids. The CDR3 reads CASRIQGWANVLTF. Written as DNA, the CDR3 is TGTGCCAGCAGGATACAGGGTTGGGCCAACGTCCTGACTTTC.

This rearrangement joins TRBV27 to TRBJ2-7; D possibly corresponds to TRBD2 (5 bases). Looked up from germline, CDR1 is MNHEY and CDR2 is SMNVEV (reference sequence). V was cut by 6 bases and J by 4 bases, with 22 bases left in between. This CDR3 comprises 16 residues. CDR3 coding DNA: TGTGCCAGCAGGGAGGTGGAGCGGAGTGGGTGGTACGAGCAGTACTTC. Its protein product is CASREVERSGWYEQYF.

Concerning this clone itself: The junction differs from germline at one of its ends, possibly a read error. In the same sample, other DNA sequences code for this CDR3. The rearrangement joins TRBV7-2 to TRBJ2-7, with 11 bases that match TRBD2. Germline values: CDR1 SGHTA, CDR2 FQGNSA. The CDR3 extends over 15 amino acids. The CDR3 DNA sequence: TGTGCCAGCAGCTTAAATAGCGGGGGGGTCTACGAACAGTACTTC. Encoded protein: CASSLNSGGVYEQYF.

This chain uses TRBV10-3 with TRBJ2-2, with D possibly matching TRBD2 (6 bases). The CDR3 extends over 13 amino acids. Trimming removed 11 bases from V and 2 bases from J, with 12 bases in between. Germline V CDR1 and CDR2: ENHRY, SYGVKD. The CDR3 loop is CAVRGLNTGELFF. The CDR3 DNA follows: TGTGCCGTGAGGGGACTCAACACCGGGGAGCTGTTTTTT.

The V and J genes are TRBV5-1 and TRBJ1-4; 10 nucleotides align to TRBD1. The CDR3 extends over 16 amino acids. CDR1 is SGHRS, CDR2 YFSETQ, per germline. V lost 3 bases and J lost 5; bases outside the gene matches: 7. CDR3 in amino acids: CASSSRTGGRNEKLFF. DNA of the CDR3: TGCGCCAGCAGCTCTCGGACAGGGGGGAGGAATGAAAAACTGTTTTTT.

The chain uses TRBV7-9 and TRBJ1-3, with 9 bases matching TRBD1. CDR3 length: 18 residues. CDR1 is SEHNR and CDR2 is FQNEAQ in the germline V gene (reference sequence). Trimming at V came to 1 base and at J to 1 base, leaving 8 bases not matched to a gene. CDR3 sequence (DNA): TGTGCCAGCAGCTTAGTTGACAGGGGGGAAGCTTCTGGAAACACCATATATTTT. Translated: CASSLVDRGEASGNTIYF.

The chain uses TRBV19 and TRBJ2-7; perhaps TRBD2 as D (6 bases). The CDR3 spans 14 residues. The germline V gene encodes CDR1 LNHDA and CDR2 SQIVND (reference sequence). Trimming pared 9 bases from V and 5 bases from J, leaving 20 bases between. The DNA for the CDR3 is TGTGCCAGCGGACGAATCGGAGGGCGGAACGAGCAGTACTTC. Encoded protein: CASGRIGGRNEQYF.

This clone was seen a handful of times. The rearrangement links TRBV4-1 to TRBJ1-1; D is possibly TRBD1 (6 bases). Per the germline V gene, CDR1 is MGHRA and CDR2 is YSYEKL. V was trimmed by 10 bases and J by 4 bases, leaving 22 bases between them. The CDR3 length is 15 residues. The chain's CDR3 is CATFNPAGESTEAFF. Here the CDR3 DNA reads TGCGCCACTTTTAACCCCGCAGGGGAAAGCACTGAAGCTTTCTTT.

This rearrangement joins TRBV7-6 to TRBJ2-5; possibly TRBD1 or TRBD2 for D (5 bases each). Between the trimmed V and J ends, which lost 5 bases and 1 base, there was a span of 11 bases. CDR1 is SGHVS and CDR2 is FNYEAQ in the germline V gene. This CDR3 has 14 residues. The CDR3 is CASSIGTVQETQYF. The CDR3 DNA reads TGTGCCAGCAGCATTGGGACGGTCCAAGAGACCCAGTACTTC.

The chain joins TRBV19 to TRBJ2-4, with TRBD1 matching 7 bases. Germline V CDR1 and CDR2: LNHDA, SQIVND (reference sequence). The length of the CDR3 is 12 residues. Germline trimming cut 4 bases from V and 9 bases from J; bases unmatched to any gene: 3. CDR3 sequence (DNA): TGTGCCAGTAGTAAGACAGGGCCCATTCAGTACTTC. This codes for CASSKTGPIQYF.

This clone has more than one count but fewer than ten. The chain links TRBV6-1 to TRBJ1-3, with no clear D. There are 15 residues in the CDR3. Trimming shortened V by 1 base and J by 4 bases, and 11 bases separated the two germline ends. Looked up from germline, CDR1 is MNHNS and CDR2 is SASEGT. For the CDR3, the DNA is TGTGCCAGCAGTGAAGAAAGGGCTCCGGGAAACACCATATATTTT. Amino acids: CASSEERAPGNTIYF.